This T cell receptor (beta chain) was captured by sequencing in a study of CD39 and CD103 CD8 tumor-infiltrating T cells. Findings of the study overall: Unlike DN TIL clonotypes, DP TIL clonotypes seldom appeared in blood.

On this clone: Its antigen is unknown.

This table comes from immunoSEQ multiplex PCR, and its TCRdb copy is limited to in-frame clones, with some not included. The table records about 17,000 clones, 75% to 95% of them present only once. The CDR3 loop spans 13 amino acids. The germline V gene encodes CDR1 LNHDA and CDR2 SQIVND (reference sequence). The V and J ends lost 5 bases and 8 bases respectively, with 15 bases between them. Sorted memory CD8 cells were CD8+CD4-CD45RA-, regardless of CCR7. V usage is TRBV19 and J usage is TRBJ1-1; tentatively, D is TRBD1 (5 bases). Source material: CD8+ T cells sorted from blood. Subset reported: total memory CD8 T cells (CD45RA-CCR7+/-) from blood or uninvolved lymph node. The source of this sequence is a human donor with head and neck squamous cell carcinoma. The CDR3 nucleotides are TGTGCCAGTAGTCGTCAGGGCTTCGACGAAGCTTTCTTT. Its translation is CASSRQGFDEAFF.